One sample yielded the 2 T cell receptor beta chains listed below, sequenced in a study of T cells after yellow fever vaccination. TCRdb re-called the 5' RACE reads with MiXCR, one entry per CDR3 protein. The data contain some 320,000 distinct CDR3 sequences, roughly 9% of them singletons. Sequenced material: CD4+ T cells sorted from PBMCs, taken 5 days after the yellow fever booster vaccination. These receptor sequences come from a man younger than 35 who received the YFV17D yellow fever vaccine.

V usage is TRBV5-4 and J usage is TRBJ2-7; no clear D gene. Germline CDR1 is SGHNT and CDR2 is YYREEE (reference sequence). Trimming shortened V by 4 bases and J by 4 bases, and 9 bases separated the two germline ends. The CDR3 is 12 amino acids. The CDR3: CASSTLGYEQYV. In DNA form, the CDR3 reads TGTGCCAGCAGCACGCTCGGGTACGAGCAGTACGTC.

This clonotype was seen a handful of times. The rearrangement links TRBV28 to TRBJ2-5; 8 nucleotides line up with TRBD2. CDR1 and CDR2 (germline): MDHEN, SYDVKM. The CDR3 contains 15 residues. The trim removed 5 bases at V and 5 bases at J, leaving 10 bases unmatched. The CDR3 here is CASSPLGAGEETQYF. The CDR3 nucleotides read TGTGCCAGCAGTCCCTTAGGAGCGGGGGAGGAGACCCAGTACTTC.